This is a list of T cell receptor beta chains from one sample in a study of blood T cell repertoires in COVID-19. The repertoire was sequenced with immunoSEQ multiplex PCR; TCRdb's copy has only in-frame clones and lacks some. The table lists some 120,000 clones, around 90% of them singletons. The sample was peripheral blood. These receptor sequences come from a human donor in a cohort sampled during active COVID-19. The CDR3 runs from the conserved cysteine through the conserved F or W. The D gene is left open where the match is weak. Part of the rows lack a size; the others show once, few, many or a class for expanded clones.

J: TRBJ2-1; length: 15; V: TRBV19; D: TRBD2; size: NA; DNA: TGTGCCAGTAGTATAAATGCGGGGGGCCTTAATGAGCAGTTCTTC; CDR3: CASSINAGGLNEQFF
J: TRBJ2-5; length: 13; V: TRBV6-6; D: TRBD2; size: NA; DNA: TGTGCCAGCAAACGGACCGGGGGGGAGACCCAGTACTTC; CDR3: CASKRTGGETQYF
J: TRBJ2-7; length: 16; V: TRBV7-2; D: TRBD2; size: NA; DNA: TGTGCCAGCAGCATAGGGGGGACTAGCGGGACCTACGAGCAGTACTTC; CDR3: CASSIGGTSGTYEQYF
J: TRBJ1-3; length: 15; V: TRBV6-5; D: NA; size: once; DNA: TGTGCCAGCAGCCCGGGACACCTCCTCGGGGACACCATATATTTT; CDR3: CASSPGHLLGDTIYF
J: TRBJ1-1; length: 13; V: TRBV6-5; D: NA; size: NA; DNA: TGTGCCAGCAATGTCAGGGCGACCACTGAAGCTTTCTTT; CDR3: CASNVRATTEAFF
J: TRBJ2-7; length: 16; V: TRBV14; D: NA; size: NA; DNA: TGTGCCAGCAGCCATGTTCTCACAGGGTCTCGGTACGAGCAGTACTTC; CDR3: CASSHVLTGSRYEQYF
J: TRBJ2-1; length: 18; V: TRBV5-1; D: TRBD1; size: NA; DNA: TGCGCCAGCAGCTTGGAGCCCCTCGGAGGCCCAGGGGGAGATGAGCAGTTCTTC; CDR3: CASSLEPLGGPGGDEQFF
J: TRBJ1-5; length: 15; V: TRBV19; D: NA; size: NA; DNA: TGTGCCAGTAGTATTGGTCGGGCAGGGGAACAGCCCCAGCATTTT; CDR3: CASSIGRAGEQPQHF
J: TRBJ2-1; length: 16; V: TRBV7-2; D: TRBD2; size: NA; DNA: TGTGCCAGCAGCATCACTTCTAGCGGCTCCTACAATGAGCAGTTCTTC; CDR3: CASSITSSGSYNEQFF
J: TRBJ2-4; length: 16; V: TRBV2; D: TRBD2; size: NA; DNA: TGTGCCAGCAGGGGGGGGGAATTGATGACCAAAAACATTCAGTACTTC; CDR3: CASRGGELMTKNIQYF
J: TRBJ1-5; length: 18; V: TRBV19; D: NA; size: NA; DNA: TGTGCCAGTAGTATGGGGCAGGGTAAGACGTATAGCAATCAGCCCCAGCATTTT; CDR3: CASSMGQGKTYSNQPQHF
J: TRBJ2-2; length: 16; V: TRBV14; D: NA; size: NA; DNA: TGTGCCAGCAGCCAAGTCAGGCCGCGGAACACCGGGGAGCTGTTTTTT; CDR3: CASSQVRPRNTGELFF
J: TRBJ2-5; length: 13; V: TRBV2; D: TRBD2; size: NA; DNA: TGTGCCAGCAGCCGGGAGGGGAAAGAGACCCAGTACTTC; CDR3: CASSREGKETQYF
J: TRBJ1-6; length: 14; V: TRBV30; D: NA; size: NA; DNA: TGTGCCTGGAGTGCGGGGGGAGGTAATTCACCCCTCCACTTT; CDR3: CAWSAGGGNSPLHF
J: TRBJ1-3; length: 14; V: TRBV5-6; D: NA; size: NA; DNA: TGTGCCAGCAGCTTGGCAGGGCCTGGAAACACCATATATTTT; CDR3: CASSLAGPGNTIYF
J: TRBJ2-7; length: 16; V: TRBV3-1/TRBV3-2; D: TRBD1; size: NA; DNA: TGTGCCAGCAGCCAAGACTGGGACAGGAGCTCCTACGAGCAGTACTTC; CDR3: CASSQDWDRSSYEQYF
J: TRBJ1-2; length: 15; V: TRBV5-1; D: TRBD1; size: NA; DNA: TGCGCCAGCAGCTTATCCGGGACAGGGGACTATGGCTACACCTTC; CDR3: CASSLSGTGDYGYTF
J: TRBJ2-6; length: 19; V: TRBV18; D: TRBD2; size: NA; DNA: TGTGCCAGCTCACTCCCACAACTAGCGGGGGGCGCTGGGGCCAACGTCCTGACTTTC; CDR3: CASSLPQLAGGAGANVLTF
J: TRBJ2-1; length: 16; V: TRBV6-2/TRBV6-3; D: TRBD2; size: NA; DNA: TGTGCCAGCAGTTACACGAGACGGACTAGCGGCAATGAGCAGTTCTTC; CDR3: CASSYTRRTSGNEQFF
J: TRBJ1-6; length: 16; V: TRBV4-2; D: TRBD1; size: NA; DNA: TGTGCCAGCAGCCAAGACAGGGGGCAGGGGGCGATGCCCCTCCACTTT; CDR3: CASSQDRGQGAMPLHF
J: TRBJ2-7; length: 14; V: TRBV7-2; D: TRBD2; size: NA; DNA: TGTGCCAGCAGCTTAAGGACTAGCGGGAACGAGCAGTACTTC; CDR3: CASSLRTSGNEQYF
J: TRBJ2-1; length: 16; V: TRBV11-2; D: TRBD2; size: once; DNA: TGTGCCAGCAGCTTAGACGGGAGGAGGTCCTACAATGAGCAGTTCTTC; CDR3: CASSLDGRRSYNEQFF
J: TRBJ1-1; length: 18; V: TRBV13; D: TRBD1; size: NA; DNA: TGTGCCAGCAGCTTAGGTGACAGGGGGGGTGGAAGGAACACTGAAGCTTTCTTT; CDR3: CASSLGDRGGGRNTEAFF
J: TRBJ2-1; length: 13; V: TRBV30; D: NA; size: once; DNA: TGTGCCTGGGGTGGGCTAGCGTACAATGAGCAGTTCTTC; CDR3: CAWGGLAYNEQFF
J: TRBJ2-1; length: 14; V: TRBV5-1; D: NA; size: NA; DNA: TGCGCCAGCAAGGAATCGGTTGGGCACAATGAGCAGTTCTTC; CDR3: CASKESVGHNEQFF
J: TRBJ1-2; length: 16; V: TRBV10-3; D: TRBD1; size: NA; DNA: TGTGCCATCAGTGACCCCGACAGGGGTAGCGGCTATGGCTACACCTTC; CDR3: CAISDPDRGSGYGYTF
J: TRBJ2-7; length: 13; V: TRBV5-5; D: NA; size: NA; DNA: TGTGCCAGCAGCTTGGGAGGGCCCAACGAGCAGTACTTC; CDR3: CASSLGGPNEQYF
J: TRBJ2-7; length: 15; V: TRBV19; D: TRBD2; size: NA; DNA: TGTGCCAGTAGTACGATCACTAGCGGAGCCTACGAGCAGTACTTC; CDR3: CASSTITSGAYEQYF
J: TRBJ2-1; length: 15; V: TRBV6-1; D: TRBD2; size: NA; DNA: TGTGCCAGCAGTGAAGCGGGACTAGCGGGGTATGAGCAGTTCTTC; CDR3: CASSEAGLAGYEQFF
J: TRBJ2-3; length: 12; V: TRBV12-3/TRBV12-4; D: NA; size: few; DNA: TGTGCCAGCAGCCTAGTAACAGATACGCAGTATTTT; CDR3: CASSLVTDTQYF
J: TRBJ2-2; length: 16; V: TRBV7-7; D: NA; size: NA; DNA: TGTGCTAGCAGCTTGACGGGCACGGGAATCCCCGGGGAGCTGTTTTTT; CDR3: CASSLTGTGIPGELFF
J: TRBJ1-4; length: 14; V: TRBV10-3; D: NA; size: few; DNA: TGTGCCATCAGTGACGAGGGCGTTCAGGAAAAACTGTTTTTT; CDR3: CAISDEGVQEKLFF
J: TRBJ2-1; length: 12; V: TRBV11-2; D: NA; size: NA; DNA: TGTGCCAGCGAGGAGGCTTACAATGAGCAGTTCTTC; CDR3: CASEEAYNEQFF
J: TRBJ2-2; length: 16; V: TRBV7-7; D: TRBD2; size: NA; DNA: TGTGCTAGCAGTCGCACCGGGACTAGCGTCTCCGGGGAGCTGTTTTTT; CDR3: CASSRTGTSVSGELFF
J: TRBJ2-7; length: 14; V: TRBV6-5; D: NA; size: NA; DNA: TGTGCCAGCAGACAGGCCCCAAAGTGGGGTGAGCAGTACTTC; CDR3: CASRQAPKWGEQYF
J: TRBJ2-7; length: 16; V: TRBV11-2; D: TRBD1; size: NA; DNA: TGTGCCAGCAGCTTGTTGTTGGGTGGACAGGTTTACGAGCAGTACTTC; CDR3: CASSLLLGGQVYEQYF
J: TRBJ2-6; length: 18; V: TRBV24-1; D: NA; size: NA; DNA: TGTGCCACCACCCCTTGCAGGGGTCCCCGCTCTGGGGCCAACGTCCTGACTTTC; CDR3: CATTPCRGPRSGANVLTF
J: TRBJ1-4; length: 15; V: TRBV5-4; D: NA; size: NA; DNA: TGTGCCAGCAGGAACGGGGGGGGAGCGGGTGAAAAACTGTTTTTT; CDR3: CASRNGGGAGEKLFF
J: TRBJ2-7; length: 16; V: TRBV3-1/TRBV3-2; D: TRBD2; size: NA; DNA: TGTGCCAGCAGCCAGACGAGCGGGAGGGCCGCTTACGAGCAGTACTTC; CDR3: CASSQTSGRAAYEQYF
J: TRBJ2-7; length: 15; V: TRBV6-5; D: TRBD1; size: NA; DNA: TGTGCCAGCGGAAACGGAGGGACAGGGGGCTACGAGCAGTACTTC; CDR3: CASGNGGTGGYEQYF
J: TRBJ2-5; length: 15; V: TRBV7-7; D: TRBD1; size: NA; DNA: TGTGCTAGCAGCTTAGGGGGACAGGGGATGGAGACCCAGTACTTC; CDR3: CASSLGGQGMETQYF
J: TRBJ1-1; length: 15; V: TRBV13; D: TRBD1; size: NA; DNA: TGTGCCAGCAGCCCGAACGGACAGGGGATAACTGAAGCTTTCTTT; CDR3: CASSPNGQGITEAFF
J: TRBJ2-1; length: 11; V: TRBV6-5; D: NA; size: NA; DNA: TGTGCCAGCAGGCAACGGAATGAGCAGTTCTTC; CDR3: CASRQRNEQFF
J: TRBJ2-7; length: 18; V: TRBV5-1; D: TRBD1; size: NA; DNA: TGCGCCAGCAGCTTGCGATCTCCCGGGACAGGGACTCTACACGAGCAGTACTTC; CDR3: CASSLRSPGTGTLHEQYF
J: TRBJ2-1; length: 15; V: TRBV24-1; D: TRBD1; size: NA; DNA: TGTGCCACCAGTGACCGGGACAGGGTTACCAATGAGCAGTTCTTC; CDR3: CATSDRDRVTNEQFF
J: TRBJ1-5; length: 16; V: TRBV7-2; D: TRBD1; size: NA; DNA: TGTGCCAGCAGCTTTTCACAGGGGAATTTCAATCAGCCCCAGCATTTT; CDR3: CASSFSQGNFNQPQHF
J: TRBJ2-5; length: 14; V: TRBV7-6; D: TRBD2; size: NA; DNA: TGTGCCAGCAGCGAGCGGGGGGGCCCTGAGACCCAGTACTTC; CDR3: CASSERGGPETQYF
J: TRBJ2-1; length: 14; V: TRBV29-1; D: TRBD2; size: NA; DNA: TGCAGCGTTGAATCTACTGGGGGGGGGAATGAGCAGTTCTTC; CDR3: CSVESTGGGNEQFF
J: TRBJ1-1; length: 19; V: TRBV27; D: TRBD1; size: NA; DNA: TGTGCCAGCAGTTTATCTGGGGGGACAGGGGGCGCCCGGAACACTGAAGCTTTCTTT; CDR3: CASSLSGGTGGARNTEAFF
J: TRBJ1-2; length: 14; V: TRBV10-3; D: TRBD1; size: NA; DNA: TGTGCCATCAGTTGGCAGGGGGCTAACTATGGCTACACCTTC; CDR3: CAISWQGANYGYTF
J: TRBJ2-1; length: 16; V: TRBV3-1/TRBV3-2; D: NA; size: once; DNA: TGTGCCAGCAGCCAAGCAAGCCAGGGATTATACAATGAGCAGTTCTTC; CDR3: CASSQASQGLYNEQFF
J: TRBJ2-1; length: 13; V: TRBV7-9; D: NA; size: NA; DNA: TGTGCCAGCAGCTTAGCGGGGGCCCATGAGCAGTTCTTC; CDR3: CASSLAGAHEQFF
J: TRBJ2-7; length: 13; V: TRBV5-1; D: NA; size: NA; DNA: TGCGCCAGCAGCTTGGCTAGGGCGGGCGAGCAGTACTTC; CDR3: CASSLARAGEQYF
J: TRBJ1-6; length: 14; V: TRBV9; D: NA; size: NA; DNA: TGTGCCAGCAGCGTAGGGGCCGGTCGATCACCCCTCCACTTT; CDR3: CASSVGAGRSPLHF
J: TRBJ2-1; length: 17; V: TRBV7-9; D: TRBD2; size: NA; DNA: TGTGCCAGCAGCCCCCATACCCAAGCGGGACCTCTTGGGGAGCAGTTCTTC; CDR3: CASSPHTQAGPLGEQFF